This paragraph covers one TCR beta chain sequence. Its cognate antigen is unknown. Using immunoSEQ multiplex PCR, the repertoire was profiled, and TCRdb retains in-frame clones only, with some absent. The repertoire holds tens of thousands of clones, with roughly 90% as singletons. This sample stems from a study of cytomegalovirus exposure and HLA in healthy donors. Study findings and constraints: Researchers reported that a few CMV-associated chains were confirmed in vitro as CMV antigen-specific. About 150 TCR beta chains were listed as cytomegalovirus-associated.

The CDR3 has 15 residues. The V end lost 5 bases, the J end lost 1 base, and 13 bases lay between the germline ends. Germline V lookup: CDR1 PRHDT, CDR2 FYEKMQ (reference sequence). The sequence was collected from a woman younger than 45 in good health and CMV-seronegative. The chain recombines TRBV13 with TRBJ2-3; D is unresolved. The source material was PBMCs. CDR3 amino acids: CASSIPRVGTDTQYF. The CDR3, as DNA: TGTGCCAGCAGCATACCCCGGGTGGGCACAGATACGCAGTATTTT. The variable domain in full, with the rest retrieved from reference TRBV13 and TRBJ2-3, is AAGVIQSPRHLIKEKRETATLKCYPIPRHDTVYWYQQGPGQDPQFLISFYEKMQSDKGSIPDRFSAQQFSDYHSELNMSSLELGDSALYFCASSIPRVGTDTQYFGPGTRLTVL.